In this sample, the clone carrying this TCR beta chain is large. The sample belongs to a study of tumour-infiltrating T cells in Burkitt lymphoma. Across the whole study: Patients covered every epidemiological subtype of Burkitt lymphoma. Survival, overall and progression-free, tracked with productive clonality.

Using immunoSEQ multiplex PCR, the repertoire was profiled, and TCRdb retains in-frame clones only, with some absent. The sample contains about 1,300 clones, roughly 12% of which appear only once. The CDR3 is 15 amino acids. Germline V CDR1 and CDR2: MNHEY, SMNVEV (reference sequence). V gave up 5 bases and J gave up 5 bases; unmatched junction bases: 10. The J gene is TRBJ2-5, the V gene TRBV27, with 8 bases identical to TRBD1. This clonotype was obtained from a human donor with Burkitt lymphoma. Source material: tumor tissue. This CDR3 reads CASSARTGKEETQYF. The CDR3 DNA is TGTGCCAGCAGTGCCCGGACAGGGAAGGAGGAGACCCAGTACTTC.